This T cell receptor (beta chain) was sequenced during a study of cytomegalovirus exposure and HLA in healthy donors. Study as a whole: A previous analysis identified 100 million or so unique TCR beta sequences derived from roughly 180 million T cells. General study results and limits: Sequencing had likely introduced a cluster of highly shared sequence variants as an artifact. Associated with cytomegalovirus, according to the listing, were 150 to 200 TCR beta chains. There were reportedly fewer N-insertions in an Asian-associated ancestry cluster than the approximately 630-donor mean, in a later analysis.

The PCR used 60 Vbeta and 13 Jbeta primers. Only in-frame clones appear in the TCRdb table, and some are missing; sequencing was by immunoSEQ multiplex PCR. In the table there are about 82,000 clones, approximately 80% of which are singletons. In its sample, this clone was seen a few times. What it binds is unknown. Germline values: CDR1 SGHNT, CDR2 YENEEA. The CDR3 consists of 15 residues. V dropped 5 bases and J dropped 5 bases, with 15 bases sitting between them. V and J are TRBV11-3 and TRBJ2-2; tentative D call: TRBD1 (6 bases). Sequencing used PBMCs. The sequence was collected from a man aged 50 or older in good health and CMV-seronegative. The CDR3 loop is CASSPDRTATGELFF. CDR3 coding DNA: TGTGCCAGCAGCCCAGACAGGACAGCGACCGGGGAGCTGTTTTTT.